This T cell receptor beta chain was documented in a study of blood T cell repertoires in COVID-19. The authors' processing: For nucleated cells, counts were estimated from reference gene primer amplification. Clones were sequenced by immunoSEQ multiplex PCR, and TCRdb holds only the in-frame ones, with some missing. D and trimming were read from the DNA, whereas the V and J calls and clone size are those reported in that table. The data contain roughly 90,000 clones, 80% of them singletons. Looked up from germline, CDR1 is SGDLS and CDR2 is YYNGEE. V lost 4 bases and J 7 bases, leaving 23 bases between the germline ends. There are 16 residues in the CDR3.

This clonotype originated in a woman in her 70s with acute or convalescent COVID-19. V usage is TRBV9 and J usage is TRBJ1-2; D call uncertain. Material for sequencing was peripheral blood. The DNA of the CDR3 is TGTGCCAGCAGCAAAGAGGGCAGTTTAGGAACTAGTGGCTACACCTTC. This gives the protein CASSKEGSLGTSGYTF.